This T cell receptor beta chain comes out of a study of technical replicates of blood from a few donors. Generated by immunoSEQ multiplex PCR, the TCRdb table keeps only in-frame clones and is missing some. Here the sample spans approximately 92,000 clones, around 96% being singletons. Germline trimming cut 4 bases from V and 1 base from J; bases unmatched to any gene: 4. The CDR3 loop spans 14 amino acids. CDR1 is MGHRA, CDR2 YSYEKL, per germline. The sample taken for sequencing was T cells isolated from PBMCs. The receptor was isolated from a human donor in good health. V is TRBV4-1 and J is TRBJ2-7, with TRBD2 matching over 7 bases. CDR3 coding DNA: TGCGCCAGCAGCCCTGGGGGGGGGTCCTACGAGCAGTACTTC. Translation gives CASSPGGGSYEQYF.